This TCR beta chain is from a study of blood T cell repertoires in COVID-19. Background on the study: Material from acute and convalescent COVID-19 was sourced from the United States, Italy and Spain. From T cells, B-cell-depleted T cells, or PBMCs came the material, which was cDNA or gDNA.

Participants were aged about 18 to 100 years, lived in around 22 US areas, and enrolled virtually. For recovered donors of Cohort 3, there were two negative PCRs, clearance, or symptom resolution. Measured with immunoSEQ multiplex PCR; TCRdb has only the in-frame clones, and not every one. The sample yields approximately 300,000 clones, about 87% seen once. V was shortened by 0 bases and J by 4 bases, with 15 bases between the two germline ends. This CDR3 spans 16 amino acids. Germline CDR1 is LNHNV and CDR2 is YYDKDF (reference sequence). This clonotype was obtained from a woman in her twenties or thirties who had recovered from COVID-19. The sequenced material came from PBMCs or T cells enriched from blood (not recorded which). This chain joins TRBV15 and TRBJ1-2; tentatively, D is TRBD1 (6 bases). The CDR3 reads CATSRDWAGAFYGYTF. CDR3 DNA: TGTGCCACCAGCAGAGATTGGGCAGGGGCGTTCTATGGCTACACCTTC.